The next 8 T cell receptor beta chains were all read from a single sample in a study of blood T cell repertoires in COVID-19. The protocol was immunoSEQ multiplex PCR, while the TCRdb copy is restricted to in-frame clones and leaves out a portion. The profile shows about 400,000 clones, 70% to 90% of them singletons. Material for sequencing was peripheral blood. Receptor source: a man aged 40-55 years with acute or convalescent COVID-19.

The chain carries TRBV30 and TRBJ2-3; a possible D gene is TRBD1 (5 bases). Germline lookup yields CDR1 GTSNPN and CDR2 SVGIG (reference sequence). The CDR3 is made up of 14 amino acids. Trimming took 5 bases from V and 2 from J, leaving 14 bases between them. CDR3 in DNA: TGTGCCTGGGGAACAGGAGTCCCCACAGATACGCAGTATTTT. As protein: CAWGTGVPTDTQYF.

J is TRBJ1-6 and V is TRBV21-1; the D call in the table, TRBD1, was not verified against the DNA. TRBV21-1 is tagged as a pseudogene. The CDR3 is 15 residues long. CDR3 sequence: CASSGTTGNNSPLHF. CDR3 nucleotide sequence: TGTGCCAGCAGCGGAACGACAGGGAACAATTCACCCCTCCACTTT.

The rearrangement links TRBV12-3 or TRBV12-4 to TRBJ2-2; 7 bases agree with TRBD2. Losses at the gene ends were 9 bases for V and 6 bases for J; bases not matched to a gene: 7. This CDR3 is built from 13 residues. CDR3 nucleotides: TGTGCCAGTGCGGGGGTCGTCGCCGGGGAGCTGTTTTTT. This translates into CASAGVVAGELFF.

The rearrangement links TRBV28 to TRBJ2-4; the match to TRBD2 covers 9 bases. J lost 4 bases, V lost 2 bases, and 12 bases had no gene match. The CDR3 length is 18 residues. Germline V lookup: CDR1 MDHEN, CDR2 SYDVKM. In DNA, the CDR3 is TGTGCCAGCAGTTTAGGCGGGGGGGCGTTGCTTGGGAAAAACATTCAGTACTTC. As protein: CASSLGGGALLGKNIQYF.

The V and J genes are TRBV29-1 and TRBJ2-5; 9 nucleotides agree with TRBD1. With 1 base clipped from V and 9 bases from J, the junction kept 24 bases outside the gene matches. The germline gives CDR1 SQVTM, CDR2 ANQGSEA. The CDR3 length is 19 residues. The CDR3 nucleotides read TGCAGCGTTGAAGGTGTACCCGGCTTGAGACAGGGGGGTCGGTATGCCCAGTACTTC. Protein sequence: CSVEGVPGLRQGGRYAQYF.

The CDR3 sequence: CASSFGLAGVGTKNIQYF. CDR3 nucleotides: TGTGCCAGCAGCTTTGGACTAGCGGGAGTTGGAACCAAAAACATTCAGTACTTC. This chain uses TRBV3-1 (or the pseudogene TRBV3-2) with TRBJ2-4; 13 nucleotides align to TRBD2. Germline CDR1 is LGHDT and CDR2 is YNNKEL (reference sequence). The CDR3 totals 18 residues. V dropped 5 bases and J dropped 2; count of bases not matched to a gene: 9.

This clone was observed a single time. The V gene is TRBV27, the J gene TRBJ2-7; 7 bases are a match to TRBD2. From germline, CDR1 is MNHEY and CDR2 SMNVEV (reference sequence). The CDR3 is made up of 15 amino acids. V lost 0 bases and J lost 3; bases outside the gene matches: 5. CDR3 in DNA: TGTGCCAGCAGTTTATCGGTTGCTAGCGGCTACGAGCAGTACTTC. Protein sequence: CASSLSVASGYEQYF.

The genes are TRBV9 and TRBJ2-2, with 7 nucleotides matching TRBD2. J was trimmed by 10 bases and V by 3 bases; bases with no gene match: 21. The CDR3 has 18 residues. Germline V gene data show CDR1 as SGDLS and CDR2 as YYNGEE. The CDR3 nucleotides are TGTGCCAGCAGCGCAGCGGGGTCCGGCTGGTTTAGATGGTCGGAGCTGTTTTTT. It codes for CASSAAGSGWFRWSELFF.